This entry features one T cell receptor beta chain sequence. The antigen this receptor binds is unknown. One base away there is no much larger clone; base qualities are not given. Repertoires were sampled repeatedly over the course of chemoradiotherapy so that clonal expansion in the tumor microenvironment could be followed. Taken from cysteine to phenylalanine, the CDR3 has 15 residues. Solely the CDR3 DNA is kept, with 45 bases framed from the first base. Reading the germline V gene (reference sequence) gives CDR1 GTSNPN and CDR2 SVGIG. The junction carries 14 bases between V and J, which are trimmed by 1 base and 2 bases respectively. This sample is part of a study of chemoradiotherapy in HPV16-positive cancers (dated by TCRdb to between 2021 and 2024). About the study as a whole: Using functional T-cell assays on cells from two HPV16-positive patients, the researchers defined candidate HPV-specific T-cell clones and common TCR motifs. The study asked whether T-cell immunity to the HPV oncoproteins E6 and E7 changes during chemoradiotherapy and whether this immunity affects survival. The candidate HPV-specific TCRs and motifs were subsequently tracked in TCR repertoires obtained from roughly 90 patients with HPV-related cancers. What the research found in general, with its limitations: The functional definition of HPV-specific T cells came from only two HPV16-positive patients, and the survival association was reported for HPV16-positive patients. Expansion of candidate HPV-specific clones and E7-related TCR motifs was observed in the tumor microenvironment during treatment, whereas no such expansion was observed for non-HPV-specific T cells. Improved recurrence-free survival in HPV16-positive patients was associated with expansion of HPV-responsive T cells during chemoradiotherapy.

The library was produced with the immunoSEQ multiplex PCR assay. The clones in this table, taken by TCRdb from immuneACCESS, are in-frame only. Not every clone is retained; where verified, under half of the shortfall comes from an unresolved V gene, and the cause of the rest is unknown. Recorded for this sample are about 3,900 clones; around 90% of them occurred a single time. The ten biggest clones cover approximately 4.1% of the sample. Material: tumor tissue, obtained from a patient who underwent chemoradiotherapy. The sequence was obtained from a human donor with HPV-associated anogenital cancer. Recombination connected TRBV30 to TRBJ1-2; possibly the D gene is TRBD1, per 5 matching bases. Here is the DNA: TGTGCCTGGAGTGCCCTAGCGCGGGACAACTATGGCTACACCTTC. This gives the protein CAWSALARDNYGYTF.